This T cell receptor (beta chain) was obtained from a study of control samples from healthy donors and cancer patients. Clones were read by immunoSEQ multiplex PCR, and TCRdb kept only the in-frame ones, dropping some. Of over 150,000 clones in the sample, approximately 94% were seen once. Germline CDR1 and CDR2: SGHTA and FQGNSA. The CDR3 covers 15 residues. V was pared by 5 bases and J by 0 bases, with 11 bases between. This receptor was obtained from a man aged 55 to 70 with colorectal cancer. V usage is TRBV7-2 and J usage is TRBJ2-1; no firm D call. The sequencing sample was made of PBMCs. CDR3 region: CASSPEPSSYNEQFF. DNA of the CDR3: TGTGCCAGCAGCCCGGAACCAAGCTCCTACAATGAGCAGTTCTTC.